One and the same sample provided the 18 T cell receptor beta chains below, sequenced in a study of cytomegalovirus exposure and HLA in healthy donors. Repertoires were generated with immunoSEQ multiplex PCR, while TCRdb's copy carries only in-frame clones and drops some. The sample comprises under 300,000 clones, 80% to 90% of which are singletons, and over 0.95% rests with the top ten. The sequenced material came from PBMCs. The receptors derive from a woman under 30 in good health and CMV-seronegative.

The rearrangement joins TRBV6-4 to TRBJ2-5; 11 positions match TRBD1. The CDR3 contains 14 residues. Trimming cost V 4 bases and J 4 bases; bases outside gene matches: 2. The germline CDR1 and CDR2 sequences are MRHNA and SNTAGT. The CDR3 spells CASSVGTGGETQYF. CDR3 nucleotide sequence: TGTGCCAGCAGTGTTGGGACAGGGGGAGAGACCCAGTACTTC.

This clone is a singleton in its sample. J is TRBJ2-3 and V is TRBV18; 8 bases fit TRBD2. After removal of 6 bases from V and 3 bases from J, the junction contained 11 bases not matched to a gene. CDR3 size: 16 residues. Germline lookup yields CDR1 KGHSH and CDR2 LQKENI. CDR3 amino acids: CASSQVAGTGTDTQYF. DNA of the CDR3: TGTGCCAGCTCTCAGGTAGCGGGAACGGGGACAGATACGCAGTATTTT.

This clone was observed a handful of times. Other DNA sequences of this sample code for an identical CDR3. CDR3 region: CASSLGGEQYF. The CDR3 nucleotides are TGTGCCAGCAGTTTAGGAGGGGAGCAGTACTTC. The rearrangement uses TRBV27 and TRBJ2-7, with D possibly being TRBD2 (6 bases). Germline-derived CDR1 and CDR2 are MNHEY and SMNVEV (reference sequence). V was cut by 2 bases and J by 7 bases, with 6 bases left in between. The length of the CDR3 is 11 residues.

The chain uses TRBV19 and TRBJ2-5, with D perhaps TRBD2 (5 bases). The CDR3 has 14 amino acids. V was shortened by 7 bases and J by 5 bases, with 17 bases between the two germline ends. The germline V gene encodes CDR1 LNHDA and CDR2 SQIVND (reference sequence). The CDR3 here is CASKEVLLSETQYF. The CDR3 DNA follows: TGTGCCAGTAAGGAGGTGTTGCTTTCGGAGACCCAGTACTTC.

V and J are TRBV19 and TRBJ2-6; D is ambiguous. This CDR3 is 14 amino acids long. V lost 4 bases and J 4 bases, leaving 8 bases between the germline ends. CDR1 LNHDA and CDR2 SQIVND come from the germline V gene (reference sequence). For the CDR3, the DNA is TGTGCCAGTAGTAATGTGGCCGGGGCCAACGTCCTGACTTTC. This codes for CASSNVAGANVLTF. The full variable domain, in which reference TRBV19 and TRBJ2-6 provide the parts outside the CDR3, is DGGITQSPKYLFRKEGQNVTLSCEQNLNHDAMYWYRQDPGQGLRLIYYSQIVNDFQKGDIAEGYSVSREKKESFPLTVTSAQKNPTAFYLCASSNVAGANVLTFGAGSRLTVL.

V is TRBV30 and J is TRBJ1-2; 8 bases are a match to TRBD1. The V gene's germline CDR1 is GTSNPN and CDR2 SVGIG (reference sequence). The junction had 9 bases not matched to a gene; V was cut back by 4 bases and J by 2 bases. CDR3 length: 15 amino acids. For the CDR3, the DNA is TGTGCCTGGACCCTACAGGGGGTCCTCAACTATGGCTACACCTTC. As protein: CAWTLQGVLNYGYTF.

Only a few counts were recorded for this clone. This sequence joins TRBV19 and TRBJ1-1, with 7 bases identical to TRBD1. The CDR3 has 13 amino acids. Germline loops: CDR1 LNHDA, CDR2 SQIVND (reference sequence). The ends lost 6 bases at V and 0 bases at J; junction bases unmatched: 1. The CDR3 region is CASRGQLNTEAFF. The CDR3 nucleotides are TGTGCCAGTAGGGGACAGCTGAACACTGAAGCTTTCTTT.

V and J are TRBV27 and TRBJ1-2, with D unresolved. This CDR3 comprises 16 residues. V gave up 6 bases and J gave up 4 bases, with 21 bases separating them. CDR1 MNHEY and CDR2 SMNVEV come from the germline V gene (reference sequence). The DNA for the CDR3 is TGTGCCAGCAGCCCATCCCTCGGGGAGCGTGGCTATGGCTACACCTTC. Translated: CASSPSLGERGYGYTF.

The J gene is TRBJ2-7, the V gene TRBV7-9; D might be TRBD2 (5 bases). The CDR3 length is 13 residues. V lost 1 base to trimming and J lost 10 bases, with 14 bases between them. The V gene's germline CDR1 is SEHNR and CDR2 FQNEAQ (reference sequence). This chain's CDR3 is CASSLGSLDSQYF. In nucleotides, the CDR3 is TGTGCCAGCAGCTTAGGGTCCCTGGACTCTCAGTACTTC.

The chain couples TRBV11-2 to TRBJ2-1, with a tentative D call TRBD2 (5 bases). Trimming removed 4 bases at V and 8 bases at J, with 9 bases between. The V gene's germline CDR1 is SGHAT and CDR2 FQNNGV. This CDR3 is 12 amino acids long. Here the CDR3 reads CASSSSSDEQFF. CDR3 in DNA: TGTGCCAGCAGCTCTAGCAGTGATGAGCAGTTCTTC.

The chain has TRBV23-1 and TRBJ2-7, with 9 bases matching TRBD1. TRBV23-1 is classed as an ORF, of uncertain function. This CDR3 is built from 16 residues. The J segment lost 1 base and the V segment lost 6 bases, leaving 10 bases of the junction unmatched. CDR3 coding DNA: TGCGCCAGCAGCCCCCGGCGGGGACAGGGATCCTACGAGCAGTACTTC. It specifies CASSPRRGQGSYEQYF.

The V gene is TRBV6-6, the J gene TRBJ1-4, with D maybe TRBD1 (5 bases). Germline lookup yields CDR1 MNHNY and CDR2 SVGAGI (reference sequence). V was shortened by 8 bases and J by 7 bases, with 14 bases between the two germline ends. This CDR3 is built from 13 residues. Written as DNA, the CDR3 is TGTGCCAGCCAGGGTGCGCACGCTGAAAAACTGTTTTTT. It yields the protein CASQGAHAEKLFF.

This rearrangement joins TRBV7-2 to TRBJ2-7; TRBD2 matches at 11 bases. There are 13 residues in the CDR3. Germline CDR1 SGHTA, CDR2 FQGNSA. Trimming removed 6 bases from V and 6 bases from J; junction bases left unmatched: 4. CDR3 DNA sequence: TGTGCCAGCAGTCAACTAGCGGGGGCCGAGCAGTACTTC. Translation: CASSQLAGAEQYF.

In this sample, this clone turned up once. The chain couples TRBV5-6 to TRBJ2-3, with 9 bases identical to TRBD2. The V gene end was trimmed by 1 base and the J gene end by 15 bases; junction bases not matched to a gene: 9. Germline loops: CDR1 SGHDT, CDR2 YYEEEE. The CDR3 has 13 amino acids. The CDR3 nucleotides are TGTGCCAGCAGCTTGAGGGTAGCGGGAGTAGGCTATTTT. It encodes CASSLRVAGVGYF.

The chain uses TRBV10-2 and TRBJ1-5, with TRBD1 matching 10 bases. This CDR3 region has 16 residues. Germline V CDR1 and CDR2: WSHSY, SAAADI. The V gene end was trimmed by 2 bases and the J gene end by 5 bases; junction bases not matched to a gene: 6. This CDR3 reads CASSEGGTGAHQPQHF. The CDR3 DNA reads TGCGCCAGCAGTGAGGGGGGGACAGGGGCCCATCAGCCCCAGCATTTT.

This clone was seen a single time. The rearrangement links TRBV10-1 to TRBJ2-3; D ambiguous. CDR1 and CDR2 (germline): WNHNN, SYGVQD (reference sequence). V dropped 6 bases and J dropped 4 bases, with 14 bases sitting between them. CDR3 length: 14 residues. DNA of the CDR3: TGCGCCAGCAGCCCCGCGGCCTCGCCAGATACGCAGTATTTT. It translates to CASSPAASPDTQYF.

Details on this clone: A far larger clone is one nucleotide away, so this likely arose from a read error. This chain links TRBV13 with TRBJ1-5, with 8 bases that match TRBD1. Germline V CDR1 and CDR2: PRHDT, FYEKMQ (reference sequence). The CDR3 consists of 14 residues. Losses at the gene ends were 4 bases for V and 2 bases for J; bases not matched to a gene: 1. CDR3 sequence reads: CASSSGQGNQPQHF. In nucleotides, the CDR3 is TGTGCCAGCAGCTCGGGACAGGGCAATCAGCCCCAGCATTTT.

The chain combines TRBV9 with TRBJ1-2; D is undetermined. The V gene's germline CDR1 is SGDLS and CDR2 YYNGEE. The V gene lost 4 bases and the J gene lost 8 bases, with 9 bases spanning the gap. This CDR3 is built from 11 residues. The CDR3 DNA reads TGTGCCAGCAGCACACGAGGCGGCTACACCTTC. Encoded protein: CASSTRGGYTF.